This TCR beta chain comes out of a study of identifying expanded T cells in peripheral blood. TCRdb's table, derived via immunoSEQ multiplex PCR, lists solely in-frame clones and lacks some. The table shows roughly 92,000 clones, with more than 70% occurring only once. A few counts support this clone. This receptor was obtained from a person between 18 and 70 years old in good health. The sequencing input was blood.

In DNA form, the CDR3 reads TGTGCCAGCAGTGGGCGCCGGGACAGGAACCCTATGAACACTGAAGCTTTCTTT. Its translation: CASSGRRDRNPMNTEAFF. V gene TRBV6-1 combines with J gene TRBJ1-1, with 8 bases matching TRBD1. Per the germline V gene, CDR1 is MNHNS and CDR2 is SASEGT. V shed 4 bases and J 0 bases; nucleotides not matched to a gene: 13. There are 18 residues in the CDR3.